These T cell receptor beta chains were read from a single sample in a study of regulatory T cells in long-lasting Graves disease. TCRdb used MiXCR to reprocess the multiplex PCR reads, holding one entry per CDR3 protein. The sample consists of about 610,000 distinct CDR3 sequences, approximately 16% of them appearing once. These records were also assigned to another study, of T cells in Graves' hyperthyroidism and ophthalmopathy.

The sample here was peripheral blood mononuclear cells (PBMCs), taken at new diagnosis, from a patient treated with antithyroid drugs. The receptors shown here come from a man aged 18 to 35 with Graves disease. The CDR3 runs from the conserved cysteine through the conserved F or W. A D gene is named only where the DNA matches it firmly. Only some rows state a clone size, as once, few, many or a class for expanded clones.

j_call	d_call	clone_size	cdr3_length	v_call	cdr3_nt	cdr3_aa
TRBJ2-1	TRBD2	many	16	TRBV5-1	TGCGCCAGCAGCTTCTCGGGACTAGCGGACTCCAATGAGCAGTTCTTC	CASSFSGLADSNEQFF
TRBJ1-1	-	-	13	TRBV30	TGTGCCTGGAATGACGGACCGAACACTGAAGCTTTCTTT	CAWNDGPNTEAFF
TRBJ2-3	-	many	16	TRBV5-1	TGCGCCAGCAGCTTTATCGCGGGGCTTAGCACAGATACGCAGTATTTT	CASSFIAGLSTDTQYF
TRBJ2-7	-	-	14	TRBV5-1	TGCGCCAGCAGCTTGGCTGTTGGTAATGCCGAGCAGTACTTC	CASSLAVGNAEQYF
TRBJ2-6	-	many	18	TRBV11-1	TGTGCCAGCAGCTCCACCCGGACACGTAGCTCTGGGGCCAACGTCCTGACTTTC	CASSSTRTRSSGANVLTF
TRBJ2-7	-	many	16	TRBV5-1	TGCGCCAGCAGCTTGGATGGGGCAGCGCCGGTTTACGAGCAGTACTTC	CASSLDGAAPVYEQYF
TRBJ2-3	TRBD2	few	18	TRBV15	TGTGCCACCAGCAGCCCGAGCCCAATAGCGGGACACACAGATACGCAGTATTTT	CATSSPSPIAGHTDTQYF
TRBJ1-1	-	many	14	TRBV3-1	TGTGCCAGCAACCCGACAGGAATGAACACTGAAGCTTTCTTT	CASNPTGMNTEAFF
TRBJ2-4	-	few	11	TRBV2	TGTGCCAGCAGCGCGTTTTGGGCCCCGCACTTC	CASSAFWAPHF
TRBJ2-7	TRBD2	-	19	TRBV20-1	TGCAGTGCTTCCCGACCCCGGCTAGCGGGAGTCGGTTCCATGAAAGAGCAGTACTTC	CSASRPRLAGVGSMKEQYF
TRBJ2-1	TRBD2	many	14	TRBV7-2	TGTGCCAGCAGCTCGGGACTAGCGAGGAATGAGCAGTTCTTC	CASSSGLARNEQFF
TRBJ2-1	-	few	14	TRBV9	TGTGCCAGCAGCGCCGGACGGAGCTACAATGAGCAGTTCTTC	CASSAGRSYNEQFF
TRBJ1-2	-	-	15	TRBV6-5	TGTGCCAGCAGTTACTCCTCCACAGGGTCGTCTGGCTACACCTTC	CASSYSSTGSSGYTF
TRBJ1-1	-	-	14	TRBV9	TGTGCCAGCAGTGTAGCTTACCGGAACACTGAAACTTTCTTT	CASSVAYRNTETFF
TRBJ2-7	TRBD1	few	15	TRBV7-2	TGTGCCAGCAGCCCCCCGACAGGGAAGACCTACGAGCAGTACTTC	CASSPPTGKTYEQYF
TRBJ2-1	-	-	16	TRBV24-1	TGTGCCACCAGTGATTTGTTGGAGGGTTCGGAAAATGAGCAGTTCTTC	CATSDLLEGSENEQFF
TRBJ2-7	TRBD1	-	14	TRBV4-1	TGCGCCAGCAGCCAAGTTGGGGACAGCTACGAGCAGTACTTC	CASSQVGDSYEQYF
TRBJ2-2	TRBD2	-	15	TRBV5-1	TGTGCCAGCAGCTTCGCTAGCGGGAACACCGGGGAGCTGTTTTTT	CASSFASGNTGELFF
TRBJ1-4	-	many	14	TRBV3-1	TGTGCCAGCAGCCGGGCGGCAACTAATGAAAAACTGTTTTTT	CASSRAATNEKLFF
TRBJ2-3	-	many	15	TRBV2	TGTGCCAGCAGTCTGACAAGACCCGGCACAGATACGCAGTATTTT	CASSLTRPGTDTQYF
TRBJ2-7	-	many	15	TRBV28	TGTGCCAGCAGTTTTTTTGCCCTTTCATCCTACGAGCAGTACTTC	CASSFFALSSYEQYF
TRBJ2-7	-	many	13	TRBV28	TGTGCCAGCAGAGACGGTGGGGTCCACGAGCAGTACTTC	CASRDGGVHEQYF
TRBJ2-7	-	many	13	TRBV2	TGTGCCAGCAGGTGGAGCAGATCCTACGAGCAGTACTTC	CASRWSRSYEQYF
TRBJ1-5	-	many	15	TRBV2	TGTGCCAGCAGGGCAGGGGATACGGGCAATCAGCCCCAGCATTTT	CASRAGDTGNQPQHF
TRBJ2-1	-	many	15	TRBV27	TGTGCCAGCAGTCCTCGGACGATACTGGGCAATGAGCAGTTCTTC	CASSPRTILGNEQFF
TRBJ2-7	-	many	13	TRBV6-2/TRBV6-3	TGTGCCAGCACCCCGGACAGAGCCTACGAGCAGTACTTC	CASTPDRAYEQYF
TRBJ2-1	-	few	15	TRBV12-3/TRBV12-4	TGTGCCAGCAGTTCTTCACAGAGCTCCTACAATGAGCAGTTCTTC	CASSSSQSSYNEQFF
TRBJ1-2	-	many	15	TRBV11-2	TGTGCCAGCAGCTTAGAGCGGGGCCGTTATATTGGCTACACCTTC	CASSLERGRYIGYTF
TRBJ2-3	-	-	16	TRBV10-3	TGTGCCATCAGTGAGTCGGGGACGGCGATGGGAGATACGCAGTATTTT	CAISESGTAMGDTQYF
TRBJ1-5	TRBD1	-	15	TRBV18	TGTGCCAGCTCACGACTACAGGGGTTCAATCAGCCCCAGCATTTT	CASSRLQGFNQPQHF
TRBJ2-5	-	many	13	TRBV6-1	TGTGCCAGCAGCCCCAGGGTTTACGTGACCCAGTACTTC	CASSPRVYVTQYF
TRBJ2-2	TRBD1	few	17	TRBV6-1	TGTGCCAGCAGAGCCACCGTCCAGGGGGCCTTCACCGGGGAGCTGTTTTTT	CASRATVQGAFTGELFF
TRBJ1-1	-	many	14	TRBV18	TGTGCCAGCTCCCAGGGACACCTGAACACTGAAGCTTTCTTT	CASSQGHLNTEAFF
TRBJ2-1	TRBD2	many	15	TRBV2	TGTGCCAACAAAAAGCTAGCGGCCTCCTACAATGAGCAGTTCTTC	CANKKLAASYNEQFF
TRBJ2-2	TRBD2	many	15	TRBV11-2	TGTGCCAGCAGCTTAGGGACTAGCGTCGCCGGGGAGCTGTTTTTT	CASSLGTSVAGELFF
TRBJ1-1	-	-	16	TRBV11-3	TGTGCCAGCAGCTTAGCCCCAGGGGAAGGGAACACTGAAGCTTTCTTT	CASSLAPGEGNTEAFF
TRBJ2-2	-	many	14	TRBV3-1	TGTGCCAGCAGCCAAGGTTGGGTTGCCGGGGAGCTGTTTTTT	CASSQGWVAGELFF
TRBJ1-1	-	many	13	TRBV27	TGTGCCAGCAGTTTATTCAGGAACACTGAAGCTTTCTTT	CASSLFRNTEAFF
TRBJ2-1	-	many	15	TRBV7-3	TGTGCCAGCAGCTTAAGGGCCGACATCTACAATGAGCAGTTCTTC	CASSLRADIYNEQFF
TRBJ1-5	TRBD1	few	16	TRBV5-8	TGTGCCAGCAGCTTTTATAACAGGGGCAGCAATCAGCCCCAGCATTTT	CASSFYNRGSNQPQHF
TRBJ2-5	TRBD1	-	15	TRBV27	TGTGCCAGCAGTTTATCGGCAGGGGGATGGGAGACCCAGTACTTC	CASSLSAGGWETQYF
TRBJ2-5	TRBD2	few	16	TRBV5-1	TGCGCCAGCAGCCGCCTGGCTAGCGGTATCCAAGAGACCCAGTACTTC	CASSRLASGIQETQYF
TRBJ2-6	TRBD2	-	18	TRBV30	TGTGCCTGGAGTCCTCGTCTAGCGGGAGGCTCTGGGGCCAACGTCCTGACTTTC	CAWSPRLAGGSGANVLTF
TRBJ2-7	-	few	14	TRBV7-2	TGTGCCAGCAGCTTACAGAAAGGCTCCTACGAGCAGTACTTC	CASSLQKGSYEQYF
TRBJ1-4	-	-	13	TRBV7-9	TGTGCCAGCAGCTTACTGGACAGTGGAAAACTGTTTTTT	CASSLLDSGKLFF
TRBJ2-7	-	-	15	TRBV5-6	TGTGCCAGCAGCTGGGACGGGTCTGGGGTCTACGAGCAGTACTTC	CASSWDGSGVYEQYF
TRBJ2-7	-	many	12	TRBV28	TGTGCCAGCAGCCGTAACAGGTACGAGCAGTACTTC	CASSRNRYEQYF
TRBJ2-1	TRBD2	-	20	TRBV19	TGTGCCAGTAGTATCCCCGTCAGGACGACGGGGGGGTACGTTCATGATGAGCAGTTCTTC	CASSIPVRTTGGYVHDEQFF
TRBJ2-7	TRBD1	few	14	TRBV5-6	TGTGCCAGCAGCCTCCCGGGACAGAATTACGAGCAGTACTTC	CASSLPGQNYEQYF
TRBJ1-1	-	-	14	TRBV4-2	TGTGCCAGCAGCCAAGGGGCGCTGAACACTGAAGCTTTCTTT	CASSQGALNTEAFF
TRBJ2-5	TRBD2	many	15	TRBV12-3/TRBV12-4	TGTGCCAGCAGCCGTGGGACTAGCGGGAAAGAGACCCAGTACTTC	CASSRGTSGKETQYF
TRBJ1-1	-	many	13	TRBV6-1	TGTGCCAGCACCCCCCTCGGGAACACTGAAGCTTTCTTT	CASTPLGNTEAFF
TRBJ2-1	TRBD2	-	15	TRBV7-9	TGTGCCAGCAGCTGGCTAGCGGACCCCTACAATGAGCAGTTCTTC	CASSWLADPYNEQFF
TRBJ2-1	-	-	13	TRBV20-1	TGCAGTGCTAGCCCTCGCTCCTACAATGAGCAGTTCTTC	CSASPRSYNEQFF
TRBJ2-1	TRBD2	-	15	TRBV12-5	TGTGCTAGTGGTTTAGCGGGGCTGGGAATGAATGAGCAGTTCTTC	CASGLAGLGMNEQFF
TRBJ2-7	TRBD2	-	15	TRBV20-1	TGCAGTGCTAGAGATCCGACTAGCGGGTACTACGAGCAGTACTTC	CSARDPTSGYYEQYF
TRBJ1-2	-	many	13	TRBV11-2	TGTGCCAGCAGCTTTATTTCAGGGGATGGCTACACCTTC	CASSFISGDGYTF
TRBJ1-2	-	many	16	TRBV28	TGTGCCAGCAGTCAAACCGGACAGTTCGATAACTATGGCTACACCTTC	CASSQTGQFDNYGYTF
TRBJ2-5	-	many	13	TRBV7-2	TGTGCCAGCAGCCGGGGGTGGGAAGAGACCCAGTACTTC	CASSRGWEETQYF